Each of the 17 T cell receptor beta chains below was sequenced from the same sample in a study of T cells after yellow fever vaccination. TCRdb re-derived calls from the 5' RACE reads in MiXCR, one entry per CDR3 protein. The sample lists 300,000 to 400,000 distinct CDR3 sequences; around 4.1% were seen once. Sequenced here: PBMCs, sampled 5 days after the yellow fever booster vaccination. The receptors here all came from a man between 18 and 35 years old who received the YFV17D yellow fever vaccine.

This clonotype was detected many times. The CDR3: CASTQGRDTQYF. The CDR3 nucleotides are TGTGCCAGCACCCAAGGTCGGGATACGCAGTATTTT. This chain links TRBV12-3 or TRBV12-4 with TRBJ2-3; unclear D gene. The CDR3 totals 12 residues. Trimming shortened V by 7 bases and J by 6 bases, and 11 bases separated the two germline ends.

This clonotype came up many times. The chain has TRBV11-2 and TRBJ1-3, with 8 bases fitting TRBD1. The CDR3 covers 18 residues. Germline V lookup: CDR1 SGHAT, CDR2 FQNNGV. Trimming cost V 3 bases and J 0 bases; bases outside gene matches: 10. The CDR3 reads CASSFASGGAGSGNTIYF. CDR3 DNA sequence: TGTGCCAGCAGCTTTGCTTCAGGGGGCGCTGGCTCTGGAAACACCATATATTTT. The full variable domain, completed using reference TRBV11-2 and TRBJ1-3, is EAGVAQSPRYKIIEKRQSVAFWCNPISGHATLYWYQQILGQGPKLLIQFQNNGVVDDSQLPKDRFSAERLKGVDSTLKIQPAKLEDSAVYLCASSFASGGAGSGNTIYFGEGSWLTVV.

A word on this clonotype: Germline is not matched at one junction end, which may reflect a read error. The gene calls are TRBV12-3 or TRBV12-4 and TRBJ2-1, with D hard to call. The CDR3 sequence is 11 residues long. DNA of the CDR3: TGTGCCAGCTGTTTGGGCGGTGAGCAGTTCTTC. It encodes CASCLGGEQFF.

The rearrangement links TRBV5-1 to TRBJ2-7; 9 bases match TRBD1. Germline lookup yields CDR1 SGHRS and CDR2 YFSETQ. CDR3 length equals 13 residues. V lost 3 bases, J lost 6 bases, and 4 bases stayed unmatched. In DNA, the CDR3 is TGCGCCAGCAGCTCGGACAGGGGAGCCGAGCAGTACGTC. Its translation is CASSSDRGAEQYV.

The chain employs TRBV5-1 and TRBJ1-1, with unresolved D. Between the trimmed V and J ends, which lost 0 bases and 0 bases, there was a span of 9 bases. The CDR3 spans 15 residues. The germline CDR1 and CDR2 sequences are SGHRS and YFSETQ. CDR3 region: CASSLEPGVNTEAFF. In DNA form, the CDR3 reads TGCGCCAGCAGCTTGGAGCCGGGTGTGAACACTGAAGCTTTCTTT.

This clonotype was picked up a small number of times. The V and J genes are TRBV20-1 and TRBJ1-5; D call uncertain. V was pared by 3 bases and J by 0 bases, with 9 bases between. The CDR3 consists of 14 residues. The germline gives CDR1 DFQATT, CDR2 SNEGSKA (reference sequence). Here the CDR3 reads CSASQTHSNQPQHF. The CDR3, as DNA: TGCAGTGCTAGCCAGACCCATAGCAATCAGCCCCAGCATTTT.

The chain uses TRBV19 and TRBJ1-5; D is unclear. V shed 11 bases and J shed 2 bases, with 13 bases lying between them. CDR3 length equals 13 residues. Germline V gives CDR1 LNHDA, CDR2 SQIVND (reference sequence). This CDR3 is CAPRSGGNQPQHF. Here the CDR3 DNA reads TGTGCCCCTCGGAGTGGGGGCAATCAGCCCCAGCATTTT.

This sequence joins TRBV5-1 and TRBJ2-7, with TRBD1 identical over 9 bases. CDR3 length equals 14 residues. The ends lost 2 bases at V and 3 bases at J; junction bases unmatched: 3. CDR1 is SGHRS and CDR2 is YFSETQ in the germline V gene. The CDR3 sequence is CASSLTGQGYEQYF. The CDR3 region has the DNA TGCGCCAGCAGCTTAACGGGACAGGGCTACGAGCAGTACTTC. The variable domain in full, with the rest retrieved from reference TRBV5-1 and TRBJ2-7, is KAGVTQTPRYLIKTRGQQVTLSCSPISGHRSVSWYQQTPGQGLQFLFEYFSETQRNKGNFPGRFSGRQFSNSRSEMNVSTLELGDSALYLCASSLTGQGYEQYFGPGTRLTVT.

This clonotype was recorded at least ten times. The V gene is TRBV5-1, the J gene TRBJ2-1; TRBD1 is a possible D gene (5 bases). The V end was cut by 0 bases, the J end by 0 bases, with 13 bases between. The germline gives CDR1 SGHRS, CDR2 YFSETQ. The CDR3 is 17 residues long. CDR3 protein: CASSLGSTANSYNEQFF. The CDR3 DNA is TGCGCCAGCAGCTTGGGATCGACAGCAAACTCCTACAATGAGCAGTTCTTC.

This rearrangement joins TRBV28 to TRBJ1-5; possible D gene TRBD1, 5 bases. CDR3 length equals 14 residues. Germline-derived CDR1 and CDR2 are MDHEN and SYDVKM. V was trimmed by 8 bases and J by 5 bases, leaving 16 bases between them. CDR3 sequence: CASSPGGRDQPQHF. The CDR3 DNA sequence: TGTGCCAGCTCCCCGGGGGGGAGGGATCAGCCCCAGCATTTT. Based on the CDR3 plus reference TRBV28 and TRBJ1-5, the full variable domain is DVKVTQSSRYLVKRTGEKVFLECVQDMDHENMFWYRQDPGLGLRLIYFSYDVKMKEKGDIPEGYSVSREKKERFSLILESASTNQTSMYLCASSPGGRDQPQHFGDGTRLSIL.

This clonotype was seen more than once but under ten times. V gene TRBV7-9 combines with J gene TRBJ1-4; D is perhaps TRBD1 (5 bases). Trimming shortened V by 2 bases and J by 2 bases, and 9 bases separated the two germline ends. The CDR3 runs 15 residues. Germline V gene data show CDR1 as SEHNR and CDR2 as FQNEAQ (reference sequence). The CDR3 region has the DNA TGTGCCAGCAGCTTACCCAGGGTGACTAATGAAAAACTGTTTTTT. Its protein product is CASSLPRVTNEKLFF.

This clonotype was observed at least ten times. CDR3 region: CASSLAGAGEKLFF. For the CDR3, the DNA is TGTGCCAGCAGCTTAGCCGGGGCTGGTGAAAAACTGTTTTTT. V and J are TRBV7-6 and TRBJ1-4; maybe TRBD1 (5 bases). CDR1 and CDR2 from the germline V gene are SGHVS and FNYEAQ. Trimming stripped 0 bases from V and 7 bases from J, with 9 bases between. This CDR3 is built from 14 residues.

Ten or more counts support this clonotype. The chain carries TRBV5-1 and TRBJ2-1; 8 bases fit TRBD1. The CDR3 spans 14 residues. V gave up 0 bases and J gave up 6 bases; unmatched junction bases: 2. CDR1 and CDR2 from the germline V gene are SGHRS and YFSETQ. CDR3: CASSLDGQGNEQFF. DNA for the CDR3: TGCGCCAGCAGCTTGGACGGACAGGGCAATGAGCAGTTCTTC.

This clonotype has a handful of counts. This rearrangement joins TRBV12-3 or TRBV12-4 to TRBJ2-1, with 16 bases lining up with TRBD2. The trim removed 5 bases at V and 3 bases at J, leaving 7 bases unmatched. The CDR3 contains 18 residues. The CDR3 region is CASSPTGLAGGYYNEQFF. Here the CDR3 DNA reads TGTGCCAGCAGTCCCACGGGACTAGCGGGGGGGTACTACAATGAGCAGTTCTTC.

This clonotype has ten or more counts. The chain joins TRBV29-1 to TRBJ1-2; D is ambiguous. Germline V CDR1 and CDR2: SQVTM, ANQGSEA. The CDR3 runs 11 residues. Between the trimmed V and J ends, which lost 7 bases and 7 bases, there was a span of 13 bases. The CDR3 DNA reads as TGCAGCGCCCTCTTGGGTGGTGGCTACACCTTC. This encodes CSALLGGGYTF.

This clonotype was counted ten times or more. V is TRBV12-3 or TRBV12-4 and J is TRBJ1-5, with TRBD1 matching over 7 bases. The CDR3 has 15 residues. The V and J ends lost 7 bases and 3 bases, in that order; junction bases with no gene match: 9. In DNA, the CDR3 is TGTGCCAGCACCCCCACTGGACAGGTCAATCAGCCCCAGCATTTT. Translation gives CASTPTGQVNQPQHF.

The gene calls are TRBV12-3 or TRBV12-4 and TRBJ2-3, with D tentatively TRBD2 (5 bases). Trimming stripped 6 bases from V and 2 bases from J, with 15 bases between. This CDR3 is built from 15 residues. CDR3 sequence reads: CASSLALSDTDTQYF. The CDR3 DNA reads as TGTGCCAGCAGCCTAGCTTTATCGGACACAGATACGCAGTATTTT.